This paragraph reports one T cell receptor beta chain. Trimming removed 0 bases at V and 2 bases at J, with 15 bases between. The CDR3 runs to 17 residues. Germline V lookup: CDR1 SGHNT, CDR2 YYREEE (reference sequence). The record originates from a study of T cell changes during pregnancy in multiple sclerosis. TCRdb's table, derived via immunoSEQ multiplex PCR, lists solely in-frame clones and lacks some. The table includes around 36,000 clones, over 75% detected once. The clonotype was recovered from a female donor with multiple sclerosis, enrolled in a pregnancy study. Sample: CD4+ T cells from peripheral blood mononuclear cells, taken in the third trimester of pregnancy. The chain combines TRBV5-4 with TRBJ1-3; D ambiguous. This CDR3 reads CASSLGRSGSPGNTIYF. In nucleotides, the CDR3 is TGTGCCAGCAGCTTGGGGCGGTCGGGAAGCCCTGGAAACACCATATATTTT.